This TCR beta chain was documented in a study of cytomegalovirus exposure and HLA in healthy donors. The PCR employed 60 Vbeta primers together with 13 Jbeta primers. Sequencing used immunoSEQ multiplex PCR; TCRdb keeps in-frame clones, though not all of them. Of fewer than 110,000 clones listed, 75% are singletons. The trim removed 4 bases at V and 7 bases at J, leaving 11 bases unmatched. CDR1 LNHDA and CDR2 SQIVND come from the germline V gene (reference sequence). This CDR3 is built from 15 residues. This sequence was found in a man in his fifties in good health and CMV-seronegative. Material for sequencing was PBMCs. This chain joins TRBV19 and TRBJ2-5; 8 bases fit TRBD1. CDR3 in amino acids: CASSTRTGSGGTQYF. In nucleotides, the CDR3 is TGTGCCAGTAGTACTCGGACAGGGTCGGGTGGGACCCAGTACTTC.